This paragraph covers one T cell receptor (beta chain) sequence. The trim removed 5 bases at V and 1 base at J, leaving 1 base unmatched. Germline V gene data show CDR1 as PRHDT and CDR2 as FYEKMQ (reference sequence). CDR3 length: 13 amino acids. In the source study's methods: Reference gene primers were amplified, and this amplification served to estimate nucleated cell counts. Measured with immunoSEQ multiplex PCR; TCRdb has only the in-frame clones, and not every one. That table is the source of V, J and clone size, and D and trimming were worked out from the DNA. The table records around 97,000 clones, roughly 84% of them present only once. The entry originates in a study of blood T cell repertoires in COVID-19. Study-level background: The United States, Italy and Spain supplied acute and convalescent COVID-19 samples. Sources were T cells, B-cell-depleted T cells, or PBMCs; the material itself was cDNA or gDNA.

The genes are TRBV13 and TRBJ1-1; 7 bases align to TRBD1. Sequences were obtained from peripheral blood. The source of this sequence is a human donor in a cohort sampled during active COVID-19. The CDR3 coding sequence is TGTGCCAGCAGCAGACAGGGGAACACTGAAGCTTTCTTT. The encoded protein is CASSRQGNTEAFF.